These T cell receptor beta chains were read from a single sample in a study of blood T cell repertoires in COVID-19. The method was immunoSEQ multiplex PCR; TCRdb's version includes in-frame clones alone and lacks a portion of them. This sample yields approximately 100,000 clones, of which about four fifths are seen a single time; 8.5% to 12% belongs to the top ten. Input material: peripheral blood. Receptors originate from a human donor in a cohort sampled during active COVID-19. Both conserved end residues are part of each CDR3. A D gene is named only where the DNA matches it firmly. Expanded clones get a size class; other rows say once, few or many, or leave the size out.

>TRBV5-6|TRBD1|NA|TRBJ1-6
TGTGCCAGCAGCGTGGGACAGGGCCTCGGTTCACCCCTCCACTTT
CASSVGQGLGSPLHF
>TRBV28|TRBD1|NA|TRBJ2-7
TGTGCCAGCAGTCCGGGGACAGTTCCCCACGAGCAGTACTTC
CASSPGTVPHEQYF
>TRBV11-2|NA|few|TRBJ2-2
TGTGCCAGCAGCGAGCGTGCGGGACTTTCGAACACCGGGGAGCTGTTTTTT
CASSERAGLSNTGELFF
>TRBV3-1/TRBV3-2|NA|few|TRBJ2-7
TGTGCCAGCAGCCAAGACCCCCCGGGAGTTCGCGAGCAGTACTTC
CASSQDPPGVREQYF
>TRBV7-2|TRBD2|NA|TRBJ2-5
TGTGCCAGCAGCTACCGGGGGGGGGTGGAGACCCAGTACTTC
CASSYRGGVETQYF
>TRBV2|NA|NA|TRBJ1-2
TGTGCCAGCAGGCTAGGAGACCGAAACTATGGCTACACCTTC
CASRLGDRNYGYTF
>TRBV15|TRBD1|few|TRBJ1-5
TGTGCCACCAGCAAGGGACAGGGCCTCAATCAGCCCCAGCATTTT
CATSKGQGLNQPQHF
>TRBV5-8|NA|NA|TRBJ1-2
TGTGCCAGCAGCCCTCGACAGACAGACTATGGCTACACCTTC
CASSPRQTDYGYTF
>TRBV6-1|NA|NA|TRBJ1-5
TGTGCCAGCAGTGGAATATACAGGGTTGGAATTGATCAGCCCCAGCATTTT
CASSGIYRVGIDQPQHF
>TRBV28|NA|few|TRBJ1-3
TGTGCCAGCAGCTACCAGCGGGCCTCTGGAAACACCATATATTTT
CASSYQRASGNTIYF
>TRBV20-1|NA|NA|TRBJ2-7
TGCAGTGCTACGGACAGTAACGAGCAGTACTTC
CSATDSNEQYF
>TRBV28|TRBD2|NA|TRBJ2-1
TGTGCCAGCAGTTTTTCCGGGAGGCCGCCCAATGAGCAGTTCTTC
CASSFSGRPPNEQFF
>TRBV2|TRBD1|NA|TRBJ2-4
TGTGCCAGCAGTGAATATGAGGGACAGCCAAAAAACATTCAGTACTTC
CASSEYEGQPKNIQYF
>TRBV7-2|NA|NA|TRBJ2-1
TGTGCCAGCAGCCCCCGGGGAACAACAACCTACAATGAGCAGTTCTTC
CASSPRGTTTYNEQFF
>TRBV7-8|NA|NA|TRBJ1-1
TGTGCCAGCCTTGATAGGACAGCCGTATCTTTAGGTCTGAACACTGAAGCTTTCTTT
CASLDRTAVSLGLNTEAFF
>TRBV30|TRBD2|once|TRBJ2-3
TGTGCCTGGAGTCTTGGTCAGGGACTAGCGGGACCCGGCCCGATCGGGGCGCAGTATTTT
CAWSLGQGLAGPGPIGAQYF
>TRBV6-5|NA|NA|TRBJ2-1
TGTGCCAGCAAACTAGGCATATCCTACAATGAGCAGTTCTTC
CASKLGISYNEQFF
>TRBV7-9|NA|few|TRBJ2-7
TGTGCCAGCAGTTCTCTGGACTCCTCGAAACACTTC
CASSSLDSSKHF
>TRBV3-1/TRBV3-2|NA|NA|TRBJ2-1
TGTGCCAGCAGCCAAACAGAATTCGGAGGGAGAAGGGGTTGGAATGAGCAGTTCTTC
CASSQTEFGGRRGWNEQFF
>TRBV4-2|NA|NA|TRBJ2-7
TGTGCCAGCAGCCAAGTTCTCGACCCCGCGGCGCAGTACTTC
CASSQVLDPAAQYF
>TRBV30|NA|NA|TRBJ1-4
TGTGCCTGGAGTAAGCGGGCAGGGACGATCGGTGAAAAACTGTTTTTT
CAWSKRAGTIGEKLFF
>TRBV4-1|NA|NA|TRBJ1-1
TGCGCCAGCAGCCCCGGGCATGGGGGGGGGCTGAACACTGAAGCTTTCTTT
CASSPGHGGGLNTEAFF
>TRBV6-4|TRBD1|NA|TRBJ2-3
TGTGCCAGCAGTGTGTATGGGACAGGGATGACAGATACGCAGTATTTT
CASSVYGTGMTDTQYF
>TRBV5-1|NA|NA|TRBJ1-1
TGCGCCAGCAGCTCAGGCCATGAGGGTTTTGACACTGAAGCTTTCTTT
CASSSGHEGFDTEAFF
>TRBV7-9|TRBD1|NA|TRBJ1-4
TGTGCCAGCACCCCCGGACAGGGGTCTGAAAAACTGTTTTTT
CASTPGQGSEKLFF
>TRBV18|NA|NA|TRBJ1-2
TGTGCCAGCTCACCAACATCAGATAACTATGGCTACACCTTC
CASSPTSDNYGYTF
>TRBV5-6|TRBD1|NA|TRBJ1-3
TGTGCCAGCAGCGGAACTCCAGGGGGCAATAGGGGAAACACCATATATTTT
CASSGTPGGNRGNTIYF
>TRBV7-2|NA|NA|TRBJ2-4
TGTGCCAGCAGCTTAGTCTCCGGACAGAAAAACATTCAGTACTTC
CASSLVSGQKNIQYF
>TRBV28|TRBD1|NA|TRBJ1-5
TGTGCCAGCAGTTCCCGGGACAGGGGTCGAAATCAGCCCCAGCATTTT
CASSSRDRGRNQPQHF
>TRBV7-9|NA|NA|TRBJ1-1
TGTGCCAGCAGCTTAGGGACACACAACACTGAAGCTTTCTTT
CASSLGTHNTEAFF
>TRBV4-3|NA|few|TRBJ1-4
TGCGCCAGCAGTAAGACTCCACCATCCGATGGAAAACTGTTTTTT
CASSKTPPSDGKLFF
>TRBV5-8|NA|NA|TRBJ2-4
TGTGCCAGCAGCTCCTCGTGGGGGGGCATAAACATTCAGTACTTC
CASSSSWGGINIQYF
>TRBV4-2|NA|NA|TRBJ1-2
TGTGCCAGCACTTCAGGGGCCGTTTCGGATGGCTACACCTTC
CASTSGAVSDGYTF
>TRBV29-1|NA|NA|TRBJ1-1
TGCAGCGGCGGCGCGGCGGCGAACACTGAAGCTTTCTTT
CSGGAAANTEAFF
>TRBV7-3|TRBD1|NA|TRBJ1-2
TGTGCCAGCAGCTTAAAAGGACAGGGGAGCTTTGGCTACACCTTC
CASSLKGQGSFGYTF
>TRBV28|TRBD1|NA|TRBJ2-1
TGTGCCAGCAGTTTACCGGCAGGAGGACAGGGTGAGCAGTTCTTC
CASSLPAGGQGEQFF
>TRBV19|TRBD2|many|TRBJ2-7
TGTGCCAGTAGTCCCGGGACTAGCGGGGGACTTCCGTACGAGCAGTACTTC
CASSPGTSGGLPYEQYF
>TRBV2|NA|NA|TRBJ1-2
TGTGCCAGCAGTGAAGGCAGGTTCTATGGCTACACCTTC
CASSEGRFYGYTF
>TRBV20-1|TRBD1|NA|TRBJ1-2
TGCAGTGCTAGTTTAGGGGACAGGGGACATGGCTACACCTTC
CSASLGDRGHGYTF
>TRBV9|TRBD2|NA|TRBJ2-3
TGTGCCAGCAGCGTAGCGCCTAGCGGGGGGACAGATACGCAGTATTTT
CASSVAPSGGTDTQYF
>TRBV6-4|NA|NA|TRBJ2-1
TGTGCCACCGCGGAGGGCTCCTACAATGAGCAGTTCTTC
CATAEGSYNEQFF
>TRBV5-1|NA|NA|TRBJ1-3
TGCGCCAGCAGCCCAGGACACCAAAGCTCTGGAAACACCATATATTTT
CASSPGHQSSGNTIYF
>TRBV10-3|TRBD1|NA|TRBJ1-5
TGTGCCATCGGGGACAGGGGCACGGATCAGCCCCAGCATTTT
CAIGDRGTDQPQHF
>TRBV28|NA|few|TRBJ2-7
TGTGCCAGCAGTTTATACAGCTCCTACGAGCAGTACTTC
CASSLYSSYEQYF
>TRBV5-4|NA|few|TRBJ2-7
TGTGCCAGCAGCGCTTCGGTAAGCTCCTACGAGCAGTACTTC
CASSASVSSYEQYF
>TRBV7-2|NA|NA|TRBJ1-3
TGTGCCAGCAGCGGAACGCGGTCTGGAAACACCATATATTTT
CASSGTRSGNTIYF
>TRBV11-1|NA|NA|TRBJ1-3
TGTGCCAGCAGCCGGGACAAAGGAAACACCATATATTTT
CASSRDKGNTIYF
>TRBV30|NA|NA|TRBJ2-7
TGTGCCTGGAGTGGGGGGCTTTCGTACGAGCAGTACTTC
CAWSGGLSYEQYF
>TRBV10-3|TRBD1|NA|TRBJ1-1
TGTGCCATCAGTGATACAGGGGATTGGAACACTGAAGCTTTCTTT
CAISDTGDWNTEAFF